This T cell receptor (beta chain) was sequenced in a study of blood T cell repertoires in COVID-19. Clones were read by immunoSEQ multiplex PCR, and TCRdb kept only the in-frame ones, dropping some. The sample comprises over 300,000 clones, approximately 85% of which are singletons, and roughly 7.8% rests with the top ten. This sequence originates from a human donor in a cohort sampled during active COVID-19. Specimen: peripheral blood.

The CDR3, as DNA: TGTGCCACCACCGGGACAGACGGGGAGCTGTTTTTT. This codes for CATTGTDGELFF. V is TRBV24-1 and J is TRBJ2-2; the match to TRBD1 covers 7 bases. V dropped 8 bases and J dropped 7; count of bases not matched to a gene: 3. Germline assignment: CDR1 KGHDR and CDR2 SFDVKD. This CDR3 is built from 12 residues.